The next 31 T cell receptor beta chains were all read from a single sample in a study. MiXCR was run by TCRdb on the RT-PCR reads, yielding one entry per CDR3 protein. The top ten clones hold about 3.6% of a sample with more than 550,000 distinct CDR3 sequences, approximately 15% of them seen once. Sequenced: memory CD4+ T cells from blood. Every receptor here comes from a female donor in good health, serving as a healthy control.

The chain has TRBV7-2 and TRBJ2-3, with D uncertain. CDR1 and CDR2 (germline): SGHTA, FQGNSA. This CDR3 has 15 residues. V dropped 0 bases and J dropped 4 bases, with 11 bases sitting between them. This chain's CDR3 is CASSLAYQVADTQYF. Here the CDR3 DNA reads TGTGCCAGCAGCTTAGCGTACCAGGTCGCAGATACGCAGTATTTT.

The sample holds many counts of this clonotype. The chain couples TRBV29-1 to TRBJ2-1; D gene ambiguous. CDR1 and CDR2 from the germline V gene are SQVTM and ANQGSEA. CDR3 length: 14 residues. V was clipped by 5 bases and J by 3 bases, with 14 bases between them. CDR3 nucleotides: TGCAGCGTTCTTCCTGGTCCAAACTACAATGAGCAGTTCTTC. This sequence encodes CSVLPGPNYNEQFF.

The chain uses TRBV7-9 and TRBJ1-4, with 8 bases lining up with TRBD1. J lost 2 bases, V lost 3 bases, and 8 bases had no gene match. The CDR3 has 17 amino acids. The germline V gene has CDR1 SEHNR and CDR2 FQNEAQ (reference sequence). CDR3 coding DNA: TGTGCCAGCAGCTTCGTGACAGGGGCCGGGACTAATGAAAAACTGTTTTTT. This gives the protein CASSFVTGAGTNEKLFF.

At least ten counts were recorded for this clonotype. This chain joins TRBV9 and TRBJ1-2, with 11 bases matching TRBD1. V lost 3 bases, J lost 14 bases, and 3 bases stayed unmatched. This CDR3 has 11 residues. The germline gives CDR1 SGDLS, CDR2 YYNGEE. In DNA, the CDR3 is TGTGCCAGCAGCGGGACAGGGGGCCGTACCTTC. This encodes CASSGTGGRTF.

This clonotype was detected only a few times. This chain uses TRBV30 with TRBJ2-2; 7 bases agree with TRBD2. Germline values: CDR1 GTSNPN, CDR2 SVGIG (reference sequence). With 0 bases clipped from V and 2 bases from J, the junction kept 6 bases outside the gene matches. The CDR3 covers 16 residues. The CDR3 DNA reads as TGTGCCTGGAGTGTAGGGTCTAGCGGAAACACCGGGGAGCTGTTTTTT. Translated: CAWSVGSSGNTGELFF. Together with reference TRBV30 and TRBJ2-2, the CDR3 gives the full variable domain: SQTIHQWPATLVQPVGSPLSLECTVEGTSNPNLYWYRQAAGRGLQLLFYSVGIGQISSEVPQNLSASRPQDRQFILSSKKLLLSDSGFYLCAWSVGSSGNTGELFFGEGSRLTVL.

This clonotype has at least ten counts. The gene calls are TRBV6-5 and TRBJ1-1; TRBD1 is a possible D gene (6 bases). With 6 bases removed from V and 4 bases from J, the gap between germline ends came to 21 bases. Germline CDR1 MNHEY, CDR2 SVGAGI. The CDR3 loop spans 16 amino acids. This CDR3 reads CASRPKGTGFRTEAFF. CDR3 bases: TGTGCCAGCAGACCTAAAGGCACAGGGTTCCGCACTGAAGCTTTCTTT.

This chain uses TRBV6-5 with TRBJ1-5, with TRBD1 as a possible D gene (6 bases). The germline V gene has CDR1 MNHEY and CDR2 SVGAGI. Trimming cost V 5 bases and J 4 bases, with 12 bases left between them. The CDR3 spans 14 residues. CDR3 in DNA: TGTGCCAGCAGTCGTGACAGGATGAATCAGCCCCAGCATTTT. Encoded protein: CASSRDRMNQPQHF.

The V gene is TRBV18, the J gene TRBJ2-3, with D maybe TRBD1 (6 bases). The CDR3 runs to 14 residues. Between the trimmed V and J ends, which lost 3 bases and 5 bases, there was a span of 12 bases. Germline V gene data show CDR1 as KGHSH and CDR2 as LQKENI. The chain's CDR3 is CASSPFAGEDTQYF. The CDR3 bases are TGTGCCAGCTCACCTTTCGCAGGGGAAGATACGCAGTATTTT.

Only a few counts were recorded for this clonotype. The chain is built from TRBV4-1 and TRBJ1-3; 7 nucleotides match TRBD1. J was trimmed by 2 bases and V by 2 bases; bases with no gene match: 3. There are 15 residues in the CDR3. Looked up from germline, CDR1 is MGHRA and CDR2 is YSYEKL. CDR3 residues: CASSQLDRAGNTIYF. In nucleotides, the CDR3 is TGCGCCAGCAGCCAACTCGACAGGGCTGGAAACACCATATATTTT.

This clonotype was counted at least ten times. The chain recombines TRBV20-1 with TRBJ2-3; TRBD2 matches 12 bases. The CDR3 consists of 13 residues. Germline loops: CDR1 DFQATT, CDR2 SNEGSKA (reference sequence). V gave up 7 bases and J gave up 2 bases; unmatched junction bases: 1. The CDR3 sequence is CSGTSGNTDTQYF. The CDR3 DNA follows: TGCAGTGGGACTAGCGGGAACACAGATACGCAGTATTTT.

There are many counts of this clonotype. J is TRBJ2-6 and V is TRBV29-1; D remains ambiguous. The CDR3 contains 14 residues. Germline-derived CDR1 and CDR2 are SQVTM and ANQGSEA. V shed 4 bases and J shed 0 bases, with 7 bases lying between them. Here the CDR3 DNA reads TGCAGCGTTGCGTTGTACTCTGGGGCCAACGTCCTGACTTTC. This sequence encodes CSVALYSGANVLTF.

This clonotype showed up many times. The chain employs TRBV11-2 and TRBJ2-5, with TRBD2 as a possible D gene (6 bases). CDR1 is SGHAT, CDR2 FQNNGV, per germline. V was pared by 5 bases and J by 2 bases, with 18 bases between. The CDR3 consists of 16 residues. CDR3 amino acids: CASSPMTRGWQETQYF. The CDR3 nucleotides read TGTGCCAGCAGCCCGATGACTAGGGGTTGGCAAGAGACCCAGTACTTC.

The V gene is TRBV24-1, the J gene TRBJ2-1, with a tentative D call TRBD2 (6 bases). The V end lost 3 bases, the J end lost 5 bases, and 16 bases lay between the germline ends. CDR1 KGHDR and CDR2 SFDVKD come from the germline V gene. There are 16 residues in the CDR3. CDR3 in amino acids: CATSDIGERVHNEQFF. Written as DNA, the CDR3 is TGTGCCACCAGTGATATAGGCGAGCGGGTACACAATGAGCAGTTCTTC.

The chain joins TRBV6-2 or TRBV6-3 to TRBJ1-6, with D perhaps TRBD1 (5 bases). Germline V gives CDR1 MNHEY, CDR2 SVGEGT. The V end was cut by 6 bases, the J end by 6 bases, with 12 bases between. The CDR3 has 14 amino acids. The CDR3 region is CASSLGTFNSPLHF. Written as DNA, the CDR3 is TGTGCCAGCAGCCTCGGGACCTTTAATTCACCCCTCCACTTT.

This clonotype has only a few counts. The V gene is TRBV7-8, the J gene TRBJ2-3; D uncertain. Germline lookup yields CDR1 SGHVS and CDR2 FQNEAQ. Deletions cut 3 bases from V and 7 bases from J, with 8 bases between. This CDR3 has 12 amino acids. The CDR3: CASSFDGNTQYF. In DNA, the CDR3 is TGTGCCAGCAGCTTCGACGGAAATACGCAGTATTTT.

The V call is TRBV9, the J call TRBJ1-2; no definite D call. This CDR3 is built from 13 residues. Trimming took off 5 bases at V and 3 bases at J, with 11 bases between the two ends. Germline CDR1 SGDLS, CDR2 YYNGEE. In DNA, the CDR3 is TGTGCCAGCAGTCAAGGGTTTTACTATGGCTACACCTTC. The encoded protein is CASSQGFYYGYTF. Combining the CDR3 with reference TRBV9 and TRBJ1-2 gives the whole variable domain DSGVTQTPKHLITATGQRVTLRCSPRSGDLSVYWYQQSLDQGLQFLIQYYNGEERAKGNILERFSAQQFPDLHSELNLSSLELGDSALYFCASSQGFYYGYTFGSGTRLTVV.

This clonotype was detected many times. The rearrangement joins TRBV6-5 to TRBJ2-7, with TRBD1 identical over 8 bases. Germline loops: CDR1 MNHEY, CDR2 SVGAGI. CDR3 size: 16 residues. V shed 5 bases and J 3 bases; nucleotides not matched to a gene: 12. The CDR3 sequence is CASSKGRDRSFYEQYF. The CDR3 coding sequence is TGTGCCAGCAGTAAAGGCCGGGACAGGAGTTTCTACGAGCAGTACTTC.

The sample holds a few counts of this clonotype. The CDR3 nucleotides are TGTGCCAGCAGTGCCGGGACTAGCGGGAGAGTTATGCAGTTCTTC. This translates into CASSAGTSGRVMQFF. This sequence joins TRBV6-6 and TRBJ2-1; TRBD2 agrees at 14 bases. V dropped 5 bases and J dropped 12; count of bases not matched to a gene: 9. The CDR3 has 15 amino acids. CDR1 and CDR2 (germline): MNHNY, SVGAGI (reference sequence).

The V gene is TRBV27, the J gene TRBJ2-1, with 11 bases fitting TRBD2. Germline-derived CDR1 and CDR2 are MNHEY and SMNVEV (reference sequence). The CDR3 extends over 18 amino acids. After removal of 0 bases from V and 0 bases from J, the junction contained 4 bases not matched to a gene. CDR3 coding DNA: TGTGCCAGCAGTTTATCGGGGACTAGCGGCTTCTCCTACAATGAGCAGTTCTTC. It encodes CASSLSGTSGFSYNEQFF.

J is TRBJ2-7 and V is TRBV18, with 9 bases aligning to TRBD1. This CDR3 spans 14 amino acids. J was trimmed by 6 bases and V by 5 bases; bases with no gene match: 8. Germline lookup yields CDR1 KGHSH and CDR2 LQKENI. CDR3 in amino acids: CASSSGQGWSEQYF. The DNA for the CDR3 is TGTGCCAGCTCATCGGGACAGGGATGGTCCGAGCAGTACTTC. The full variable domain, with the rest looked up from reference TRBV18 and TRBJ2-7, is NAGVMQNPRHLVRRRGQEARLRCSPMKGHSHVYWYRQLPEEGLKFMVYLQKENIIDESGMPKERFSAEFPKEGPSILRIQQVVRGDSAAYFCASSSGQGWSEQYFGPGTRLTVT.

This clonotype came up many times. The chain uses TRBV24-1 and TRBJ2-5; 7 bases agree with TRBD2. Germline V gives CDR1 KGHDR, CDR2 SFDVKD. V was pared by 3 bases and J by 4 bases, with 4 bases of the junction left unmatched. CDR3 length equals 14 residues. This CDR3 reads CATSDRTRGETQYF. CDR3 bases: TGTGCCACCAGTGATCGGACTAGGGGAGAGACCCAGTACTTC.

Here the CDR3 reads CASSKEQGGNNQPQHF. The CDR3 DNA follows: TGTGCCAGCAGCAAAGAACAGGGGGGGAACAATCAGCCCCAGCATTTT. V usage is TRBV7-2 and J usage is TRBJ1-5; 8 bases are a match to TRBD1. With V trimmed by 5 bases and J by 3 bases, 9 bases remained unmatched. The V gene's germline CDR1 is SGHTA and CDR2 FQGNSA. This CDR3 contains 16 residues.

This clonotype was observed a few times. The genes are TRBV10-3 and TRBJ1-4; 9 bases are shared with TRBD1. V trimming: 6 bases; J trimming: 7 bases; junction bases outside the gene matches: 9. Germline V CDR1 and CDR2: ENHRY, SYGVKD. This CDR3 region has 15 residues. The CDR3 protein is CAISPGQGNAEKLFF. The CDR3 coding sequence is TGTGCCATCAGCCCGGGACAGGGTAATGCTGAAAAACTGTTTTTT.

The sample holds a few counts of this clonotype. This chain connects TRBV6-6 to TRBJ1-6, with 8 bases identical to TRBD1. The junction had 6 bases not matched to a gene; V was cut back by 5 bases and J by 9 bases. CDR3 length equals 14 residues. Germline-derived CDR1 and CDR2 are MNHNY and SVGAGI (reference sequence). The chain's CDR3 is CASSQTGVGSPLHF. The CDR3 coding sequence is TGTGCCAGCAGTCAGACAGGGGTGGGTTCACCCCTCCACTTT.

The genes are TRBV20-1 and TRBJ1-5; D not resolved. Per germline, CDR1 DFQATT and CDR2 SNEGSKA (reference sequence). With 3 bases removed from V and 8 bases from J, the gap between germline ends came to 11 bases. The CDR3 is 12 residues long. The CDR3 sequence is CSASGVSEPQHF. The DNA for the CDR3 is TGCAGTGCTAGCGGGGTTTCGGAGCCCCAGCATTTT.

The chain has TRBV7-3 and TRBJ1-1; D remains ambiguous. V dropped 8 bases and J dropped 10 bases, with 20 bases sitting between them. Germline CDR1 is SGHTA and CDR2 is FQGTGA. The length of the CDR3 is 13 residues. CDR3 in amino acids: CASASGNARIAFF. CDR3 in DNA: TGTGCCAGCGCTTCCGGGAACGCCAGGATAGCTTTCTTT.

The rearrangement uses TRBV6-6 and TRBJ1-1, with 10 bases lining up with TRBD1. This CDR3 comprises 17 residues. Per the germline V gene, CDR1 is MNHNY and CDR2 is SVGAGI (reference sequence). Unmatched junction bases numbered 6, after V lost 2 bases and J lost 0 bases. Here the CDR3 reads CASSYGQGGSMNTEAFF. CDR3 sequence (DNA): TGTGCCAGCAGTTACGGACAGGGGGGGAGCATGAACACTGAAGCTTTCTTT.

This clonotype has at least ten counts. The rearrangement links TRBV6-6 to TRBJ2-7; 7 nucleotides line up with TRBD1. The CDR3 has 14 amino acids. V lost 6 bases and J lost 0; bases outside the gene matches: 5. Germline V gene lookup returns CDR1 MNHNY and CDR2 SVGAGI (reference sequence). The CDR3 sequence: CASSGTESSYEQYF. CDR3 bases: TGTGCCAGCAGCGGGACAGAGTCCTCCTACGAGCAGTACTTC.

This clonotype turned up a few times. The chain employs TRBV7-2 and TRBJ2-1; 11 nucleotides agree with TRBD2. The J segment lost 5 bases and the V segment lost 3 bases, leaving 6 bases of the junction unmatched. This CDR3 spans 16 amino acids. Per germline, CDR1 SGHTA and CDR2 FQGNSA. The CDR3 bases are TGTGCCAGCAGCTTGAATCTAGCGGGAGGACACAATGAGCAGTTCTTC. It specifies CASSLNLAGGHNEQFF.

J is TRBJ1-5 and V is TRBV20-1; D remains ambiguous. The CDR3 covers 14 residues. Germline CDR1 is DFQATT and CDR2 is SNEGSKA (reference sequence). Trimming took off 3 bases at V and 3 bases at J, with 12 bases between the two ends. As DNA, the CDR3 is TGCAGTGCTAGTTCTCGGGTGACCAATCAGCCCCAGCATTTT. Its translation: CSASSRVTNQPQHF.

This sequence joins TRBV30 and TRBJ1-2; D gene ambiguous. Germline V gene data show CDR1 as GTSNPN and CDR2 as SVGIG (reference sequence). This CDR3 contains 10 residues. The germline V and J ends were trimmed by 4 bases and 8 bases, with 8 bases remaining between them. For the CDR3, the DNA is TGTGCCTGGATGGCGGAGGGCTACACCTTC. Residues: CAWMAEGYTF.